This TCR beta chain came from a study of cytomegalovirus exposure and HLA in healthy donors. Primers included in the PCR were 60 Vbeta and 13 Jbeta primers. Sequenced by immunoSEQ multiplex PCR; TCRdb stores in-frame clones only, minus some. This sample has some 120,000 clones, with 8.5% to 10% found just once. The ends were cut back, 3 bases at V and 5 bases at J, with 12 bases in the middle. CDR1 and CDR2 (germline): SGHRS, YFSETQ. The CDR3 runs 14 residues. This clone was observed a handful of times. This chain links TRBV5-1 with TRBJ2-1, with a tentative D call TRBD2 (6 bases). The sequenced sample was PBMCs. This clonotype was obtained from a man aged 25 to 45 in good health and CMV-seronegative. CDR3 nucleotide sequence: TGCGCCAGCAGCTCCGCGGGGACCGACAATGAGCAGTTCTTC. Translating it yields CASSSAGTDNEQFF.